Below, one T cell receptor (beta chain) is given with its context. The target antigen is unknown. The DNA ends 3 residues before the CDR3 does, and the rest of the CDR3 is filled in from the germline J gene. This sample is drawn from a study of T cells in women clearing cervical HPV infection. This table comes from immunoSEQ multiplex PCR, and its TCRdb copy is limited to in-frame clones, with some not included. The table lists about 25,000 clones. This CDR3 is built from 14 residues. Germline-derived CDR1 and CDR2 are SEHNR and FQNEAQ (reference sequence). Overall study findings and caveats: A classifier using richness and V gene abundances reached an AUC of more than 0.8.

The chain combines TRBV7-9 with TRBJ1-1; tentative D call: TRBD1 (5 bases). This sequence originates from a woman between 18 and 69 years old with a cervical HPV16 infection that either progressed to CIN3+ or cleared (not recorded which). The sequencing sample was made of blood buffy coat. The DNA read from the CDR3 is TGTGCCAGCAGCTCGGTGAGGGGTGGGTTTTGG. Its protein is CASSSVRGGFW. From start to end, the CDR3 is CASSSVRGGFWAFF.